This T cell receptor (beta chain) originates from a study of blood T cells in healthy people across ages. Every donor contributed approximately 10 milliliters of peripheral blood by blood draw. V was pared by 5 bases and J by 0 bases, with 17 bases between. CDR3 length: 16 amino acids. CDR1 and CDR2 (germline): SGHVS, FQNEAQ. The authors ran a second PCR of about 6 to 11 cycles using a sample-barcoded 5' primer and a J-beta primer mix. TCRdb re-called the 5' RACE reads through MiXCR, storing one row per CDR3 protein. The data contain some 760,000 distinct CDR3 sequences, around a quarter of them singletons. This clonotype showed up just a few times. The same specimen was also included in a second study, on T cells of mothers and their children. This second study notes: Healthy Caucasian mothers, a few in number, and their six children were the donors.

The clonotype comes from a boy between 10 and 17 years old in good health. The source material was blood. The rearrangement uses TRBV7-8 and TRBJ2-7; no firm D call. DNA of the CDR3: TGTGCCAGCAGCCACCGCGTTGACGGAAGCTCCTACGAGCAGTACTTC. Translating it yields CASSHRVDGSSYEQYF.